What follows are 5 T cell receptor beta chains derived from one specimen sequenced in a study of cytomegalovirus exposure and HLA in healthy donors. The PCR used 60 Vbeta and 13 Jbeta primers. Data came from immunoSEQ multiplex PCR; TCRdb stores just in-frame clones and leaves some out. The data hold roughly 200,000 clones, with around three quarters observed a single time. Sequenced material: PBMCs. All receptors come from a man in his thirties or forties in good health and CMV-seronegative.

The J gene is TRBJ2-2, the V gene TRBV7-9, with 7 bases lining up with TRBD1. The CDR3 sequence is 16 residues long. Germline CDR1 is SEHNR and CDR2 is FQNEAQ (reference sequence). J gave up 4 bases and V 5 bases, and 10 bases lay outside the gene matches. In DNA, the CDR3 is TGTGCCAGCAGCCGAAACAGGGGTCGTGGCACCGGGGAGCTGTTTTTT. This codes for CASSRNRGRGTGELFF.

The rearrangement joins TRBV28 to TRBJ2-1; 10 nucleotides match TRBD2. V trimming: 2 bases; J trimming: 2 bases; junction bases outside the gene matches: 9. This CDR3 is 18 amino acids long. Germline V gene data show CDR1 as MDHEN and CDR2 as SYDVKM. CDR3 DNA sequence: TGTGCCAGCAGTTTACTTGCTAGCGGGAGCCAGGCCTACAATGAGCAGTTCTTC. Its translation: CASSLLASGSQAYNEQFF.

The rearrangement links TRBV4-1 to TRBJ2-7; D perhaps matches TRBD2 (5 bases). This CDR3 has 15 amino acids. Germline V gene sequence: CDR1 MGHRA, CDR2 YSYEKL. Trimming stripped 4 bases from V and 0 bases from J, with 13 bases between. DNA for the CDR3: TGCGCCAGCAGCCCTGACATAGCGATCTCCTACGAGCAGTACTTC. Its translation is CASSPDIAISYEQYF.

The J gene is TRBJ1-6, the V gene TRBV11-2; 7 nucleotides line up with TRBD1. The germline CDR1 and CDR2 sequences are SGHAT and FQNNGV. V gave up 2 bases and J gave up 7 bases; unmatched junction bases: 5. The CDR3 totals 15 residues. CDR3 residues: CASSLSGGDNSPLHF. For the CDR3, the DNA is TGTGCCAGCAGCTTATCAGGGGGTGACAATTCACCCCTCCACTTT.

Of note for this clone: The sample holds other DNA sequences that translate to the same CDR3. The chain recombines TRBV11-2 with TRBJ2-3, with D possibly being TRBD2 (6 bases). The CDR3 contains 15 residues. Trimming took 3 bases from V and 1 from J, leaving 11 bases between them. Germline values: CDR1 SGHAT, CDR2 FQNNGV. The chain's CDR3 is CASSFGLAGTDTQYF. In DNA, the CDR3 is TGTGCCAGCAGCTTCGGGTTAGCGGGCACAGATACGCAGTATTTT.